This T cell receptor (beta chain) comes out of a study of blood T cell repertoires in COVID-19. Using immunoSEQ multiplex PCR, the repertoire was profiled, and TCRdb retains in-frame clones only, with some absent. The sample lists 110,000 or so clones, 85% to 90% occurring once. This clone was picked up one time. Material: peripheral blood. The clonotype was recovered from a man aged 65 to 79 with active or convalescent COVID-19.

CDR3 residues: CASSPPPSGSGETQYF. In DNA, the CDR3 is TGTGCCAGCAGTCCCCCCCCTAGCGGGAGTGGGGAGACCCAGTACTTC. V gene TRBV28 combines with J gene TRBJ2-5; 10 bases line up with TRBD2. CDR1 is MDHEN, CDR2 SYDVKM, per germline. V shed 5 bases and J 5 bases; nucleotides not matched to a gene: 11. This CDR3 spans 16 amino acids.